This T cell receptor beta chain emerged from a study of early T cells in non-severe SARS-CoV-2 infection. At least ten counts were recorded for this clonotype. Attachment of unique molecular identifiers to individual cDNA molecules was performed. MiXCR, applied by TCRdb to the 5' RACE reads, yields one record per CDR3 protein. The data show 30,000 to 40,000 distinct CDR3 sequences, with 9% to 9.5% seen just once and over 10% held by the top ten. V lost 7 bases and J lost 1; bases outside the gene matches: 8. This CDR3 has 17 amino acids. Germline V gene data show CDR1 as ENHRY and CDR2 as SYGVKD. Specimen: whole blood. The receptor's source is an adult who was a healthcare worker with PCR-confirmed SARS-CoV-2 infection or an uninfected control (not recorded which). The chain employs TRBV10-3 and TRBJ2-1, with 12 bases aligning to TRBD2. CDR3 coding DNA: TGTGCCATCAAGGGGACTAGCGGGTTAAGGTCCTACAATGAGCAGTTCTTC. Its protein product is CAIKGTSGLRSYNEQFF.